Below, 22 T cell receptor beta chains from the same sample are listed, as sequenced in a study of T-cell memory formation after mild COVID-19. A single record per CDR3 protein comes from TCRdb applying MiXCR to the 5' RACE reads. Seen here are around 250,000 distinct CDR3 sequences, approximately 15% observed once, and the top ten hold about 2%. What was sequenced was PBMCs or a T cell subset sorted from them (not recorded which). The receptors shown here come from an adult woman who had mild COVID-19 (a few samples of this study predate the infection). Cell type and time point are not known.

In the case of this clonotype: One end of the junction does not line up with germline, which may come from a read error. The J gene is TRBJ1-2, the V gene TRBV11-2, with 12 bases aligning to TRBD1. Germline CDR1 SGHAT, CDR2 FQNNGV. The CDR3 consists of 14 residues. The DNA of the CDR3 is TGTGCCAGCAGCTTAGGGGACAGGGGGCCGAGTCGGGACTTC. Translated, it gives CASSLGDRGPSRDF.

This chain joins TRBV7-2 and TRBJ1-4, with TRBD1 identical over 9 bases. This CDR3 is built from 13 residues. Per germline, CDR1 SGHTA and CDR2 FQGNSA. V lost 5 bases to trimming and J lost 6 bases; unmatched junction nucleotides: 1. The CDR3: CASSRDRDEKLFF. DNA for the CDR3: TGTGCCAGCAGCCGGGACAGGGATGAAAAACTGTTTTTT. The full variable domain, with the rest looked up from reference TRBV7-2 and TRBJ1-4, is GAGVSQSPSNKVTEKGKDVELRCDPISGHTALYWYRQSLGQGLEFLIYFQGNSAPDKSGLPSDRFSAERTGGSVSTLTIQRTQQEDSAVYLCASSRDRDEKLFFGSGTQLSVL.

This clonotype was seen a handful of times. The chain has TRBV29-1 and TRBJ1-4; the D gene is possibly TRBD1 (5 bases). Germline loops: CDR1 SQVTM, CDR2 ANQGSEA. The CDR3 is made up of 14 amino acids. The V gene lost 5 bases and the J gene lost 5 bases, with 15 bases spanning the gap. CDR3 in amino acids: CSVSSGTANEKLFF. The CDR3 bases are TGCAGCGTTTCCTCCGGGACGGCAAATGAAAAACTGTTTTTT.

This clonotype has more than one count but fewer than ten. The chain links TRBV10-3 to TRBJ2-7; D remains unclear. CDR3 length: 13 amino acids. V was shortened by 0 bases and J by 6 bases, with 9 bases between the two germline ends. Germline loops: CDR1 ENHRY, CDR2 SYGVKD. CDR3 region: CAISESMVSEQYF. CDR3 nucleotides: TGTGCCATCAGTGAGTCGATGGTTTCCGAGCAGTACTTC.

The table lists this clonotype with a few counts. The chain recombines TRBV10-2 with TRBJ1-6; no clear D gene. Germline V gene data show CDR1 as WSHSY and CDR2 as SAAADI. Between the trimmed V and J ends, which lost 2 bases and 0 bases, there was a span of 5 bases. The length of the CDR3 is 15 residues. The CDR3 sequence is CASSELDSYNSPLHF. CDR3 coding DNA: TGCGCCAGCAGTGAGCTCGACTCCTATAATTCACCCCTCCACTTT.

The chain carries TRBV7-8 and TRBJ2-5, with D perhaps TRBD1 (6 bases). The CDR3 has 17 residues. The V and J ends lost 2 bases and 2 bases respectively, with 18 bases between them. CDR1 SGHVS and CDR2 FQNEAQ come from the germline V gene. The CDR3 reads CASSLHRDKRRQETQYF. Here the CDR3 DNA reads TGTGCCAGCAGCTTACACCGGGACAAAAGGAGACAAGAGACCCAGTACTTC.

Ten or more counts support this clonotype. The CDR3 nucleotides read TGTGCCAGCAGCTTGCAGGGTACAGACCAAGAGACCCAGTACTTC. Protein: CASSLQGTDQETQYF. This sequence joins TRBV5-5 and TRBJ2-5; perhaps TRBD1 as D (5 bases). This CDR3 spans 15 amino acids. The germline V and J ends were trimmed by 1 base and 0 bases, with 10 bases remaining between them. Looked up from germline, CDR1 is SGHKS and CDR2 is YYEKEE (reference sequence).

This clonotype was seen only a few times. J is TRBJ2-5 and V is TRBV20-1; 11 bases are shared with TRBD2. Unmatched junction bases numbered 14, after V lost 6 bases and J lost 5 bases. This CDR3 region has 16 residues. Germline V gene data show CDR1 as DFQATT and CDR2 as SNEGSKA (reference sequence). The CDR3 loop reads CSALWGLAGGGETQYF. The CDR3, as DNA: TGCAGTGCCCTCTGGGGGCTAGCGGGAGGAGGGGAGACCCAGTACTTC.

The CDR3 loop is CASSLGRYGYTF. DNA for the CDR3: TGTGCCAGCAGTTTGGGGAGGTATGGCTACACCTTC. The V call is TRBV12-3 or TRBV12-4, the J call TRBJ1-2, with no clear D. V gave up 3 bases and J gave up 5 bases, with 7 bases separating them. The CDR3 has 12 amino acids.

This chain joins TRBV12-3 or TRBV12-4 and TRBJ1-1, with D uncertain. CDR3 length: 14 residues. The V and J ends lost 2 bases and 1 base respectively, with 8 bases between them. As DNA, the CDR3 is TGTGCCAGCAGTTTACACAGCGAGAACACTGAAGCTTTCTTT. Residues: CASSLHSENTEAFF.

A few counts support this clonotype. This sequence joins TRBV5-1 and TRBJ2-1; TRBD2 aligns across 12 bases. This CDR3 is built from 16 residues. Germline loops: CDR1 SGHRS, CDR2 YFSETQ. Trimming at V came to 1 base and at J to 12 bases, leaving 11 bases not matched to a gene. The CDR3 is CASSLLPTSGSGGQFF. CDR3 nucleotide sequence: TGCGCCAGCAGCTTGTTACCGACTAGCGGGAGCGGAGGGCAGTTCTTC.

The rearrangement links TRBV30 to TRBJ1-2; weak D call: TRBD1 (5 bases). V lost 2 bases and J lost 4, with 14 bases in between. Germline lookup yields CDR1 GTSNPN and CDR2 SVGIG (reference sequence). This CDR3 spans 14 amino acids. CDR3 in amino acids: CAWSRQGFLYGYTF. In nucleotides, the CDR3 is TGTGCCTGGAGTAGGCAGGGCTTCCTCTATGGCTACACCTTC.

This clonotype occurred a few times. This rearrangement joins TRBV29-1 to TRBJ1-1; 7 positions match TRBD1. The ends lost 6 bases at V and 0 bases at J; junction bases unmatched: 4. The germline CDR1 and CDR2 sequences are SQVTM and ANQGSEA. The CDR3 totals 13 residues. CDR3 sequence reads: CSVADRLNTEAFF. CDR3 DNA: TGCAGCGTAGCGGACAGGTTGAACACTGAAGCTTTCTTT.

This clonotype was detected a few times. The gene calls are TRBV6-5 and TRBJ1-4; perhaps TRBD1 as D (6 bases). Germline CDR1 MNHEY, CDR2 SVGAGI. The CDR3 contains 14 residues. Trimming removed 6 bases from V and 3 bases from J, with 11 bases in between. The CDR3 coding sequence is TGTGCCAGCAGACAGGGAATGGCTAATGAAAAACTGTTTTTT. Protein sequence: CASRQGMANEKLFF.

V and J are TRBV24-1 and TRBJ2-3, with TRBD1 matching over 8 bases. Germline CDR1 KGHDR, CDR2 SFDVKD. Unmatched junction bases numbered 9, after V lost 4 bases and J lost 1 base. CDR3 length: 17 amino acids. CDR3 sequence (DNA): TGTGCCACCAGTGACCGCGAACCGGGACAGGGCACAGATACGCAGTATTTT. Protein sequence: CATSDREPGQGTDTQYF.

The J gene is TRBJ1-6, the V gene TRBV20-1, with no clear D. The germline V gene encodes CDR1 DFQATT and CDR2 SNEGSKA (reference sequence). The CDR3 covers 16 residues. The V and J ends lost 0 bases and 0 bases respectively, with 9 bases between them. CDR3 DNA: TGCAGTGCTAGAGATCTGAGGAGCTCCTATAATTCACCCCTCCACTTT. Translation: CSARDLRSSYNSPLHF.

The V gene is TRBV19, the J gene TRBJ1-1; D perhaps matches TRBD1 (6 bases). V lost 3 bases and J 1 base, leaving 9 bases between the germline ends. Germline V CDR1 and CDR2: LNHDA, SQIVND (reference sequence). CDR3 size: 14 residues. CDR3 amino acids: CASSMVRGNTEAFF. As DNA, the CDR3 is TGTGCCAGTAGTATGGTCAGGGGGAACACTGAAGCTTTCTTT.

This rearrangement joins TRBV7-3 to TRBJ2-3; tentatively, D is TRBD2 (6 bases). V was clipped by 5 bases and J by 0 bases, with 12 bases between them. The CDR3 is 15 amino acids. The germline gives CDR1 SGHTA, CDR2 FQGTGA. The CDR3 DNA sequence: TGTGCCAGCAGCACGATGAGCGGGAGCACAGATACGCAGTATTTT. The encoded protein is CASSTMSGSTDTQYF.

Many counts were recorded for this clonotype. The chain uses TRBV11-2 and TRBJ2-1; D possibly uses TRBD1 or TRBD2 (5 bases each). The germline V gene has CDR1 SGHAT and CDR2 FQNNGV. The V end lost 5 bases, the J end lost 8 bases, and 10 bases lay between the germline ends. This CDR3 comprises 12 residues. CDR3 DNA: TGTGCCAGCAGCCCTGTGGGGGATGAGCAGTTCTTC. It specifies CASSPVGDEQFF.

The table lists this clonotype with a few counts. The rearrangement joins TRBV7-6 to TRBJ2-7; 11 nucleotides agree with TRBD2. CDR1 and CDR2 (germline): SGHVS, FNYEAQ. Losses at the gene ends were 2 bases for V and 5 bases for J; bases not matched to a gene: 11. This CDR3 has 17 amino acids. CDR3 amino acids: CASSLWPSGRKSHEQYF. In DNA form, the CDR3 reads TGTGCCAGCAGCTTATGGCCTAGCGGGAGGAAGTCCCACGAGCAGTACTTC.

The rearrangement uses TRBV6-2 or TRBV6-3 and TRBJ1-1; D not certain. The CDR3 has 13 residues. Trimming shortened V by 5 bases and J by 1 base, and 8 bases separated the two germline ends. From germline, CDR1 is MNHEY and CDR2 SVGEGT. DNA for the CDR3: TGTGCCAGCAGTCCACAGCCGAACACTGAAGCTTTCTTT. It translates to CASSPQPNTEAFF.

The rearrangement joins TRBV2 to TRBJ2-2; D remains ambiguous. V was pared by 2 bases and J by 1 base, with 5 bases between. The CDR3 has 14 residues. CDR1 and CDR2 from the germline V gene are SNHLY and FYNNEI. CDR3 bases: TGTGCCAGCAGTGAAATAAGGAACACCGGGGAGCTGTTTTTT. It specifies CASSEIRNTGELFF.